The 6 T cell receptor beta chains below come from one sample, sequenced in a study of blood T cell repertoires in COVID-19. Produced via immunoSEQ multiplex PCR; TCRdb's table is partial and in-frame only. There are 70,000 to 95,000 clones in the sample; more than 70% occur only once, and approximately 4.8% lies in the top ten. The specimen was peripheral blood. The receptors stem from a woman over 75 with active COVID-19.

The chain recombines TRBV10-3 with TRBJ1-2, with 10 bases aligning to TRBD1. Germline CDR1 is ENHRY and CDR2 is SYGVKD. This CDR3 region has 15 residues. Trimming at V came to 8 bases and at J to 2 bases, leaving 8 bases not matched to a gene. The CDR3 is CAIFGTGDRNYGYTF. The CDR3 nucleotides read TGTGCCATCTTCGGGACAGGGGATAGGAACTATGGCTACACCTTC.

The chain combines TRBV5-1 with TRBJ1-5, with a weak D call TRBD1 (5 bases). V shed 0 bases and J shed 6 bases, with 10 bases lying between them. Per the germline V gene, CDR1 is SGHRS and CDR2 is YFSETQ. The CDR3 is 14 residues long. The CDR3 protein is CASSLGGGGQPQHF. The CDR3 DNA sequence: TGCGCCAGCAGCTTGGGCGGCGGGGGTCAGCCCCAGCATTTT.

The rearrangement uses TRBV7-6 and TRBJ2-7; 12 bases are shared with TRBD2. Germline loops: CDR1 SGHVS, CDR2 FNYEAQ. CDR3 length equals 16 residues. J lost 5 bases, V lost 2 bases, and 7 bases had no gene match. The CDR3 loop is CASSLPTSGSGDEQYF. CDR3 DNA: TGTGCCAGCAGCTTACCGACTAGCGGGAGCGGCGACGAGCAGTACTTC.

The CDR3 bases are TGTGCCAGCAGCCTACAGGGGAATCAGCCCCAGCATTTT. The encoded protein is CASSLQGNQPQHF. The chain is built from TRBV6-5 and TRBJ1-5; 7 positions agree with TRBD1. V lost 6 bases to trimming and J lost 4 bases; unmatched junction nucleotides: 3. Germline V gives CDR1 MNHEY, CDR2 SVGAGI. CDR3 size: 13 residues.

The chain links TRBV28 to TRBJ1-3, with a tentative D call TRBD1 (6 bases). V was shortened by 1 base and J by 4 bases, with 14 bases between the two germline ends. Germline values: CDR1 MDHEN, CDR2 SYDVKM. The length of the CDR3 is 16 residues. The CDR3 loop is CASSLYRTAIGNTIYF. The CDR3 DNA sequence: TGTGCCAGCAGTTTATACCGGACAGCTATCGGAAACACCATATATTTT.

This rearrangement joins TRBV15 to TRBJ1-1; 8 nucleotides agree with TRBD1. Germline V gene sequence: CDR1 LNHNV, CDR2 YYDKDF (reference sequence). This CDR3 is built from 14 residues. V was clipped by 5 bases and J by 4 bases; unmatched bases: 6. This CDR3 is CATSSRTGSTEAFF. The CDR3 nucleotides are TGTGCCACCAGCTCCCGGACAGGGAGCACTGAAGCTTTCTTT.